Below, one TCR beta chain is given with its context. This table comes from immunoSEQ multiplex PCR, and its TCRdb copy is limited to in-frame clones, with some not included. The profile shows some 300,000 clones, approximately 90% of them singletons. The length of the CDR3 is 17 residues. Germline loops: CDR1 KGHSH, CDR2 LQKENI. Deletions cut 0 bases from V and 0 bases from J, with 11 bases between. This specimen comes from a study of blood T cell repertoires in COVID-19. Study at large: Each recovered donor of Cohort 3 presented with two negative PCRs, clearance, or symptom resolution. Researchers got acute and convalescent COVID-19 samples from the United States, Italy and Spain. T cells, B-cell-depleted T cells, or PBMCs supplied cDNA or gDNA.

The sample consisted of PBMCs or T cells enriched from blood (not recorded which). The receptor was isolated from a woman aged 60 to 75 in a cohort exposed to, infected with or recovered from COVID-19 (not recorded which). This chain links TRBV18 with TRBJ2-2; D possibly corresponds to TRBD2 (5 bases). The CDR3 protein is CASSPPFGLPNTGELFF. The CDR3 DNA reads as TGTGCCAGCTCACCACCGTTCGGACTTCCGAACACCGGGGAGCTGTTTTTT.